A single sample is the source of the 27 T cell receptor beta chains below, sequenced in a study of cytomegalovirus exposure and HLA in healthy donors. The PCR made use of 60 Vbeta and 13 Jbeta primers. Profiled with immunoSEQ multiplex PCR; TCRdb holds only in-frame clones, not every one. The sample carries more than 95,000 clones, just under 80% recorded once. The sample comprised PBMCs. Every receptor here comes from a male donor in good health and CMV-seronegative.

This clone was found a few times. This chain connects TRBV28 to TRBJ1-3; D call uncertain. The CDR3 consists of 14 residues. The ends were cut back, 3 bases at V and 2 bases at J, with 8 bases in the middle. Looked up from germline, CDR1 is MDHEN and CDR2 is SYDVKM. CDR3 amino acids: CASSLQDTGNTIYF. In nucleotides, the CDR3 is TGTGCCAGCAGTTTGCAGGATACTGGAAACACCATATATTTT.

This clone has a handful of counts. V usage is TRBV7-8 and J usage is TRBJ2-7; TRBD1 is a possible D gene (6 bases). This CDR3 is 13 amino acids long. The germline gives CDR1 SGHVS, CDR2 FQNEAQ. Trimming shortened V by 5 bases and J by 4 bases, and 12 bases separated the two germline ends. CDR3 DNA: TGTGCCAGCAGCCCGGGACACCGATACGAGCAGTACTTC. Translation gives CASSPGHRYEQYF.

This chain uses TRBV28 with TRBJ2-5, with D perhaps matching TRBD2 (5 bases). The CDR3 extends over 13 amino acids. The V end was cut by 3 bases, the J end by 5 bases, with 10 bases between. Germline V gives CDR1 MDHEN, CDR2 SYDVKM. The CDR3 is CASSFGGPETQYF. The CDR3 DNA reads as TGTGCCAGCAGTTTCGGCGGGCCGGAGACCCAGTACTTC.

The genes are TRBV10-3 and TRBJ2-3; perhaps TRBD2 as D (6 bases). Germline V gives CDR1 ENHRY, CDR2 SYGVKD. The CDR3 has 14 residues. Trimming removed 4 bases at V and 4 bases at J, with 12 bases between. CDR3 sequence reads: CAISVAGSSDTQYF. In DNA form, the CDR3 reads TGTGCCATCAGTGTTGCGGGAAGCTCAGATACGCAGTATTTT.

The chain joins TRBV19 to TRBJ1-1; D gene uncertain. V lost 3 bases to trimming and J lost 3 bases, with 11 bases between them. The CDR3 sequence is 14 residues long. Germline-derived CDR1 and CDR2 are LNHDA and SQIVND (reference sequence). CDR3 loop: CASSMRGSDTEAFF. CDR3 in DNA: TGTGCCAGTAGTATGAGAGGATCTGACACTGAAGCTTTCTTT.

J is TRBJ2-7 and V is TRBV5-4; the D gene is possibly TRBD2 (5 bases). This CDR3 region has 12 residues. V lost 0 bases, J lost 12 bases, and 13 bases lay in between. The germline V gene has CDR1 SGHNT and CDR2 YYREEE (reference sequence). The CDR3 loop is CASSLAGWTPYF. DNA for the CDR3: TGTGCCAGCAGCTTGGCCGGGTGGACTCCGTACTTC.

The chain combines TRBV11-2 with TRBJ1-3; D not resolved. The ends were cut back, 3 bases at V and 0 bases at J, with 6 bases in the middle. Germline values: CDR1 SGHAT, CDR2 FQNNGV. The CDR3 has 14 residues. As DNA, the CDR3 is TGTGCCAGCAGCTTTCACAACTCTGGAAACACCATATATTTT. It yields the protein CASSFHNSGNTIYF.

The V and J genes are TRBV5-1 and TRBJ1-5; 9 bases map to TRBD1. This CDR3 spans 15 amino acids. Germline V gives CDR1 SGHRS, CDR2 YFSETQ. V was clipped by 1 base and J by 5 bases; unmatched bases: 4. The DNA for the CDR3 is TGCGCCAGCAGCTTGTTCACAGGGGGCGATCAGCCCCAGCATTTT. Translated, it gives CASSLFTGGDQPQHF.

The chain is built from TRBV6-6 and TRBJ2-5; weak D call: TRBD2 (5 bases). The J call is doubtful: the DNA matches TRBJ2-7 better. The CDR3 extends over 14 amino acids. Germline assignment: CDR1 MNHNY and CDR2 SVGAGI (reference sequence). CDR3 coding DNA: TGTGCCACTAAGGCCCTGCTAGCCACCTACGAGCAGTACTTC. Translated, it gives CATKALLATYEQYF.

The chain recombines TRBV5-4 with TRBJ2-7, with D possibly matching TRBD1 (5 bases). The CDR3 length is 15 residues. V gave up 1 base and J gave up 0 bases, with 11 bases separating them. Germline values: CDR1 SGHNT, CDR2 YYREEE (reference sequence). This chain's CDR3 is CASSLQGSGSYEQYF. As DNA, the CDR3 is TGTGCCAGCAGCTTGCAGGGATCCGGCTCCTACGAGCAGTACTTC.

Here the CDR3 DNA reads TGTGCCAGCAGCTTTACCGGGACACCTGAAGCTTTCTTT. It encodes CASSFTGTPEAFF. The V and J genes are TRBV7-9 and TRBJ1-1; TRBD1 is a possible D gene (6 bases). CDR3 length: 13 residues. V was cut by 3 bases and J by 6 bases, with 11 bases left in between. CDR1 and CDR2 from the germline V gene are SEHNR and FQNEAQ (reference sequence). Full variable domain (missing parts from reference TRBV7-9 and TRBJ1-1): DTGVSQNPRHKITKRGQNVTFRCDPISEHNRLYWYRQTLGQGPEFLTYFQNEAQLEKSRLLSDRFSAERPKGSFSTLEIQRTEQGDSAMYLCASSFTGTPEAFFGQGTRLTVV.

In this sample, this clone turned up once. V is TRBV5-1 and J is TRBJ2-7; the match to TRBD2 covers 7 bases. In germline, CDR1 is SGHRS, CDR2 YFSETQ. CDR3 size: 15 residues. The junction had 8 bases not matched to a gene; V was cut back by 1 base and J by 4 bases. The CDR3 DNA sequence: TGCGCCAGCAGCTTGCAGGCGGGAGTGGGTTACGAGCAGTACTTC. The encoded protein is CASSLQAGVGYEQYF.

This chain joins TRBV7-8 and TRBJ1-1; D is perhaps TRBD1 (6 bases). CDR1 and CDR2 (germline): SGHVS, FQNEAQ. This CDR3 contains 14 residues. Trimming removed 5 bases at V and 1 base at J, with 11 bases between. The DNA of the CDR3 is TGTGCCAGCAGCAGAAACAGGGCGAACACTGAAGCTTTCTTT. Its protein product is CASSRNRANTEAFF.

The chain uses TRBV4-1 and TRBJ2-3, with TRBD2 as a possible D gene (5 bases). There are 15 residues in the CDR3. The V and J ends lost 9 bases and 0 bases respectively, with 16 bases between them. Germline CDR1 and CDR2: MGHRA and YSYEKL. The DNA of the CDR3 is TGCGCCAGTAAACAAGCGGAGCTAAGCACAGATACGCAGTATTTT. Amino acids: CASKQAELSTDTQYF.

The gene calls are TRBV27 and TRBJ2-1, with TRBD1 identical over 7 bases. Germline V lookup: CDR1 MNHEY, CDR2 SMNVEV (reference sequence). The CDR3 has 15 residues. Germline trimming cut 3 bases from V and 1 base from J; bases unmatched to any gene: 3. The CDR3 region is CASSLRDRSYNEQFF. The CDR3 nucleotides are TGTGCCAGCAGTTTGAGGGACAGATCCTACAATGAGCAGTTCTTC.

The CDR3 sequence is CASSGRTGDGEKLFF. DNA of the CDR3: TGTGCCAGCAGTGGTAGGACAGGGGACGGTGAAAAACTGTTTTTT. This rearrangement joins TRBV6-1 to TRBJ1-4; 9 bases align to TRBD1. Germline CDR1 reads MNHNS; CDR2 reads SASEGT. This CDR3 has 15 amino acids. After removal of 4 bases from V and 7 bases from J, the junction contained 7 bases not matched to a gene.

The chain couples TRBV5-4 to TRBJ1-3; D unresolved. Trimming pared 4 bases from V and 0 bases from J, leaving 11 bases between. From germline, CDR1 is SGHNT and CDR2 YYREEE (reference sequence). The CDR3 has 15 amino acids. The CDR3 nucleotides are TGTGCCAGCAGCCAAGACATAAACTCTGGAAACACCATATATTTT. It is translated as CASSQDINSGNTIYF.

The chain links TRBV5-8 to TRBJ1-4; TRBD1 might be the D (5 bases). The germline V gene encodes CDR1 SGHTS and CDR2 YDEGEE. Trimming took 4 bases from V and 8 from J, leaving 15 bases between them. This CDR3 has 14 residues. DNA of the CDR3: TGTGCCAGCAGCATCAGGGTTTCTCGAGAAAAACTGTTTTTT. Its translation: CASSIRVSREKLFF.

This clone appeared a few times. This likely reflects a read error, since a far larger clone is one base away. The chain links TRBV30 to TRBJ2-7, with D possibly being TRBD2 (5 bases). V was cut by 3 bases and J by 6 bases, with 15 bases left in between. Germline CDR1 GTSNPN, CDR2 SVGIG (reference sequence). The CDR3 consists of 13 residues. DNA for the CDR3: TGTGCCTGGAGGGGGAGTATATGGGTCGAGCAGTACTTC. Its protein product is CAWRGSIWVEQYF.

The chain carries TRBV11-3 and TRBJ2-3; 7 nucleotides agree with TRBD1. The CDR3 totals 16 residues. The germline V gene has CDR1 SGHNT and CDR2 YENEEA. Trimming at V came to 5 bases and at J to 1 base, leaving 9 bases not matched to a gene. CDR3 bases: TGTGCCAGCAGCGAGACAGGGAGTGTAGGCACAGATACGCAGTATTTT. Residues: CASSETGSVGTDTQYF. The complete variable domain, with remaining parts taken from reference TRBV11-3 and TRBJ2-3, reads EAGVVQSPRYKIIEKKQPVAFWCNPISGHNTLYWYLQNLGQGPELLIRYENEEAVDDSQLPKDRFSAERLKGVDSTLKIQPAELGDSAVYLCASSETGSVGTDTQYFGPGTRLTVL.

The chain is built from TRBV29-1 and TRBJ1-2; D is uncertain. Germline CDR1 reads SQVTM; CDR2 reads ANQGSEA. V dropped 2 bases and J dropped 0 bases, with 7 bases sitting between them. This CDR3 contains 13 residues. CDR3 coding DNA: TGCAGCGTTGAATCCGTAGCTAACTATGGCTACACCTTC. The encoded protein is CSVESVANYGYTF.

The J gene is TRBJ2-7, the V gene TRBV11-2; D gene ambiguous. This CDR3 contains 14 residues. Germline V gene sequence: CDR1 SGHAT, CDR2 FQNNGV. V lost 5 bases and J 4 bases, leaving 15 bases between the germline ends. This chain's CDR3 is CASSPGASSYEQYF. The DNA for the CDR3 is TGTGCCAGCAGCCCCGGAGCCTCTTCTTACGAGCAGTACTTC.

The CDR3 loop is CASSLGQQSTGELFF. In DNA, the CDR3 is TGTGCCAGCAGCTTGGGGCAACAGTCCACCGGGGAGCTGTTTTTT. The chain joins TRBV5-4 to TRBJ2-2; D gene uncertain. The CDR3 length is 15 residues. The germline CDR1 and CDR2 sequences are SGHNT and YYREEE (reference sequence). Trimming took off 0 bases at V and 4 bases at J, with 10 bases between the two ends.

This chain uses TRBV6-5 with TRBJ2-7; TRBD1 matches 12 bases. V dropped 6 bases and J dropped 6; count of bases not matched to a gene: 6. The CDR3 runs to 14 residues. Germline V CDR1 and CDR2: MNHEY, SVGAGI. The CDR3 DNA is TGTGCCAGCAGACTAGGGACAGGGGGCGGCGAGCAGTACTTC. Amino acids: CASRLGTGGGEQYF.

This clone has just one count. This chain uses TRBV18 with TRBJ2-7, with TRBD2 identical over 7 bases. The CDR3 covers 15 residues. V lost 3 bases and J lost 2; bases outside the gene matches: 7. CDR1 and CDR2 from the germline V gene are KGHSH and LQKENI. The CDR3, as DNA: TGTGCCAGCTCACCCCCCGGGACTAAAGCCTACGAGCAGTACTTC. Its protein product is CASSPPGTKAYEQYF. The full variable domain, in which reference TRBV18 and TRBJ2-7 provide the parts outside the CDR3, is NAGVMQNPRHLVRRRGQEARLRCSPMKGHSHVYWYRQLPEEGLKFMVYLQKENIIDESGMPKERFSAEFPKEGPSILRIQQVVRGDSAAYFCASSPPGTKAYEQYFGPGTRLTVT.

The chain couples TRBV19 to TRBJ1-6, with 11 bases lining up with TRBD1. J lost 7 bases, V lost 8 bases, and 1 base had no gene match. This CDR3 spans 13 amino acids. Germline CDR1 is LNHDA and CDR2 is SQIVND (reference sequence). The CDR3 sequence is CASWDRGNSPLHF. The CDR3 DNA sequence: TGTGCCAGTTGGGACAGGGGGAATTCACCCCTCCACTTT.

As DNA, the CDR3 is TGCGCCAGCAGCGGTGGGAGAGGCTACGAGCAGTACTTC. Encoded protein: CASSGGRGYEQYF. V usage is TRBV4-3 and J usage is TRBJ2-5, with D perhaps matching TRBD2 (5 bases). The DNA end lines up better with TRBJ2-7; the J call may be wrong. CDR1 and CDR2 from the germline V gene are LGHNA and YSLEER. This CDR3 comprises 13 residues.